A selection of T cell receptor beta chains follows, all from one sample in a study of CD8 T cells in Susac syndrome. TCRdb itself ran the immunoSEQ multiplex PCR reads through MiXCR, one entry per CDR3 protein. The sample has about 120,000 distinct CDR3 sequences; nearly 96% are singletons. The sample was CD4+ T cells from PBMCs. These receptor sequences come from a human donor with Susac syndrome. Both conserved end residues are part of each CDR3. Fields, in order: clone size, V gene, J gene, D gene, CDR3 protein, CDR3 DNA. A D gene is named only where the DNA matches it firmly. Size is stated for part of the rows, as once, few or many counts, or as a class when the clone is expanded.

>.|TRBV4-3|TRBJ2-4|.
CASSYETGAKNIQYF
TGCGCCAGCAGCTACGAGACGGGAGCCAAAAACATTCAGTACTTC
>.|TRBV5-1|TRBJ1-1|.
CASSRDMNTEAFF
TGCGCCAGCAGCAGGGACATGAACACTGAAGCTTTCTTT
>.|TRBV25-1|TRBJ2-5|TRBD1
CASSSGQVAQETQYF
TGTGCCAGCAGTTCGGGACAGGTTGCCCAAGAGACCCAGTACTTC
>.|TRBV28|TRBJ1-5|.
CASSLEDRPQHF
TGTGCCAGCAGTTTGGAGGATCGACCCCAGCATTTT
>.|TRBV12-3/TRBV12-4|TRBJ1-5|.
CASSITGPPSNQPQHF
TGTGCCAGCAGTATTACAGGGCCCCCGAGCAATCAGCCCCAGCATTTT
>.|TRBV4-2|TRBJ1-2|.
CASSQSLYGYTF
TGTGCCAGCAGCCAATCCCTTTATGGCTACACCTTC
>.|TRBV30|TRBJ1-2|.
CAWSQGGSGGYTF
TGTGCCTGGAGTCAGGGCGGATCTGGTGGCTACACCTTC
>.|TRBV14|TRBJ1-1|.
CASSQVASPPTAFF
TGTGCCAGCAGCCAAGTCGCGTCCCCTCCTACGGCTTTCTTT
>.|TRBV7-6|TRBJ2-7|TRBD2
CASSRGGDSYEQYF
TGTGCCAGCAGTCGGGGAGGGGACTCCTACGAGCAGTACTTC
>.|TRBV24-1|TRBJ2-7|TRBD1
CATSKTGADEQYF
TGTGCCACCAGTAAGACAGGGGCGGACGAGCAGTACTTC
>.|TRBV7-8|TRBJ2-5|.
CASSLASQGETQYF
TGTGCCAGCAGCTTAGCTTCTCAGGGAGAGACCCAGTACTTC
>.|TRBV12-3/TRBV12-4|TRBJ2-6|TRBD1
CASSTGERAGANVLTF
TGTGCCAGCAGCACAGGGGAAAGAGCTGGGGCCAACGTCCTGACTTTC
>.|TRBV29-1|TRBJ2-5|TRBD1
CSVPGQNQETQYF
TGCAGCGTGCCGGGACAGAACCAAGAGACCCAGTACTTC
>.|TRBV9|TRBJ2-1|.
CASSPISDLVSYNEQFF
TGTGCCAGCAGCCCCATCTCAGACCTGGTTTCCTACAATGAGCAGTTCTTC
>.|TRBV12-3/TRBV12-4|TRBJ1-1|.
CASSLRPKNTEAFF
TGTGCCAGCAGTTTAAGGCCGAAGAACACTGAAGCTTTCTTT
>once|TRBV24-1|TRBJ2-1|.
CATSDSNLLGAHIF
TGTGCCACCAGTGATTCCAATCTCCTAGGAGCTCATATCTTC
>.|TRBV15|TRBJ2-1|.
CATSRDEADNEQFF
TGTGCCACCAGCAGAGATGAAGCAGACAATGAGCAGTTCTTC
>.|TRBV14|TRBJ2-5|.
CASSLRGRAWETQYF
TGTGCCAGCAGCCTCCGGGGCAGGGCCTGGGAGACCCAGTACTTC
>.|TRBV7-2|TRBJ2-1|TRBD2
CASSLFRDGTSGKIQFF
TGTGCCAGCAGCTTATTTAGGGACGGGACTAGCGGGAAAATTCAGTTCTTC
>.|TRBV20-1|TRBJ2-2|.
CSATNTGELFF
TGCAGTGCTACTAACACCGGGGAGCTGTTTTTT
>.|TRBV20-1|TRBJ2-7|.
CSAVPVHRVNEQYF
TGCAGTGCCGTCCCGGTACACAGGGTAAACGAGCAGTACTTC
>.|TRBV5-1|TRBJ2-1|.
CASSFLGVSYNEQFF
TGCGCCAGCAGCTTTTTAGGGGTTTCCTACAATGAGCAGTTCTTC
>.|TRBV6-5|TRBJ2-5|TRBD1
CATSAQGVVRSQYF
TGTGCCACGTCTGCCCAGGGGGTGGTAAGGTCCCAGTACTTC
>.|TRBV5-1|TRBJ2-5|.
CASSLAPGVQETQYF
TGCGCCAGCAGCTTGGCGCCGGGCGTACAAGAGACCCAGTACTTC
>.|TRBV5-1|TRBJ2-7|TRBD2
CASSLAGGREQYF
TGCGCCAGCAGCTTAGCGGGAGGGCGCGAGCAGTACTTC
>.|TRBV29-1|TRBJ2-1|TRBD2
CSGASGRSYNEQFF
TGCAGCGGTGCTAGCGGGCGCTCCTACAATGAGCAGTTCTTC
>.|TRBV3-1|TRBJ2-1|TRBD2
CASSFPGTSGRSEQFF
TGTGCCAGCAGCTTCCCCGGGACTAGCGGGAGGAGTGAGCAGTTCTTC
>.|TRBV28|TRBJ2-7|TRBD1
CASSPPGTGAYEQYF
TGTGCCAGCAGCCCGCCCGGGACAGGAGCCTACGAGCAGTACTTC